These 21 T cell receptor beta chains share one sample of origin, sequenced in a study of cytomegalovirus exposure and HLA in healthy donors. Libraries were prepared by immunoSEQ multiplex PCR; TCRdb keeps only in-frame clonotypes and omits some of them. The sample consists of around 60,000 clones, around 92% of them appearing once. The specimen sequenced was PBMCs. These receptors came from a woman aged 18-29 years in good health and CMV-seronegative.

The chain combines TRBV25-1 with TRBJ2-1; 8 bases line up with TRBD2. The CDR3 loop spans 16 amino acids. With 3 bases clipped from V and 4 bases from J, the junction kept 8 bases outside the gene matches. The germline V gene has CDR1 MGHDK and CDR2 SYGVNS. The CDR3 loop reads CASSDAGLAGYNEQFF. CDR3 nucleotides: TGTGCCAGCAGTGATGCAGGTCTAGCGGGTTACAATGAGCAGTTCTTC.

Details on this clone: The sample carries other DNA sequences with the same CDR3. The chain carries TRBV28 and TRBJ2-7; the D gene is possibly TRBD1 (6 bases). CDR1 is MDHEN and CDR2 is SYDVKM in the germline V gene. Trimming stripped 2 bases from V and 1 base from J, with 12 bases between. The CDR3 spans 15 residues. The CDR3 spells CASSLRDTPSYEQYF. Here the CDR3 DNA reads TGTGCCAGCAGTTTAAGGGACACCCCGTCCTACGAGCAGTACTTC.

As DNA, the CDR3 is TGTGCCAGCAGCCAACCTCTTGGGACTAGCGGGTCCTACGAGCAGTACTTC. As protein: CASSQPLGTSGSYEQYF. The V gene is TRBV4-2, the J gene TRBJ2-7, with 12 bases lining up with TRBD2. The germline CDR1 and CDR2 sequences are LGHNA and YNFKEQ. V was pared by 2 bases and J by 1 base, with 6 bases of the junction left unmatched. The CDR3 has 17 residues.

The chain has TRBV25-1 and TRBJ1-3; perhaps TRBD1 as D (5 bases). V lost 8 bases and J lost 0, with 23 bases in between. Per the germline V gene, CDR1 is MGHDK and CDR2 is SYGVNS. The CDR3 is 18 amino acids. The CDR3 loop reads CASSPRQNYTGSGNTIYF. The CDR3 bases are TGTGCCAGCTCCCCGCGACAGAACTACACGGGCTCTGGAAACACCATATATTTT.

V usage is TRBV18 and J usage is TRBJ1-2; perhaps TRBD1 as D (6 bases). Per the germline V gene, CDR1 is KGHSH and CDR2 is LQKENI. The CDR3 loop spans 15 amino acids. V shed 2 bases and J shed 5 bases, with 15 bases lying between them. The DNA for the CDR3 is TGTGCCAGCTCACCAAGGGGGGGCAGAGGATATGGCTACACCTTC. Its translation is CASSPRGGRGYGYTF. Full variable domain (outside the CDR3, taken from reference TRBV18 and TRBJ1-2): NAGVMQNPRHLVRRRGQEARLRCSPMKGHSHVYWYRQLPEEGLKFMVYLQKENIIDESGMPKERFSAEFPKEGPSILRIQQVVRGDSAAYFCASSPRGGRGYGYTFGSGTRLTVV.

The chain is built from TRBV28 and TRBJ1-5; 7 bases are shared with TRBD1. The CDR3 has 16 amino acids. The V segment lost 6 bases and the J segment 0 bases; nucleotides outside the gene matches: 8. CDR1 is MDHEN and CDR2 is SYDVKM in the germline V gene. The CDR3 DNA reads TGTGCCAGCAGGCCCGGGACAGCCCGTAGCAATCAGCCCCAGCATTTT. Encoded protein: CASRPGTARSNQPQHF.

The chain is built from TRBV11-2 and TRBJ2-7; 8 bases line up with TRBD1. CDR1 is SGHAT and CDR2 is FQNNGV in the germline V gene. This CDR3 comprises 13 residues. After removal of 3 bases from V and 6 bases from J, the junction contained 4 bases not matched to a gene. This chain's CDR3 is CASSFRQGSEQYF. The CDR3 bases are TGTGCCAGCAGCTTCCGACAGGGGAGCGAGCAGTACTTC.

The chain uses TRBV6-5 and TRBJ2-1; 13 nucleotides align to TRBD2. Unmatched junction bases numbered 8, after V lost 5 bases and J lost 10 bases. From germline, CDR1 is MNHEY and CDR2 SVGAGI. The CDR3 consists of 15 residues. The DNA of the CDR3 is TGTGCCAGCAGTGCCACTAGCGGGGGGGCCTCCGAGCAGTTCTTC. Its protein product is CASSATSGGASEQFF.

The J gene is TRBJ2-3, the V gene TRBV19; D remains unclear. CDR3 length: 13 residues. The germline CDR1 and CDR2 sequences are LNHDA and SQIVND (reference sequence). The CDR3 region is CASRALVEDTQYF. CDR3 coding DNA: TGTGCTAGCCGTGCGCTAGTCGAAGATACGCAGTATTTT.

This clone occurred once. V and J are TRBV18 and TRBJ2-3, with D perhaps matching TRBD2 (5 bases). Trimming removed 2 bases from V and 2 bases from J, with 17 bases in between. From germline, CDR1 is KGHSH and CDR2 LQKENI. The CDR3 totals 17 residues. This chain's CDR3 is CASSPTPRRAITDTQYF. The CDR3 DNA follows: TGTGCCAGCTCACCAACCCCCCGGCGGGCGATCACAGATACGCAGTATTTT.

The chain is built from TRBV7-6 and TRBJ2-7, with D perhaps TRBD2 (5 bases). The V and J ends lost 7 bases and 0 bases respectively, with 10 bases between them. The CDR3 sequence is 13 residues long. Per germline, CDR1 SGHVS and CDR2 FNYEAQ. For the CDR3, the DNA is TGTGCCAGCATCCCGGGGAGCTCCTACGAGCAGTACTTC. This gives the protein CASIPGSSYEQYF. The variable domain in full, completed from reference TRBV7-6 and TRBJ2-7, reads GAGVSQSPRYKVTKRGQDVALRCDPISGHVSLYWYRQALGQGPEFLTYFNYEAQQDKSGLPNDRFSAERPEGSISTLTIQRTEQRDSAMYRCASIPGSSYEQYFGPGTRLTVT.

The V call is TRBV19, the J call TRBJ1-1; 11 positions agree with TRBD1. Germline-derived CDR1 and CDR2 are LNHDA and SQIVND (reference sequence). The CDR3 runs to 16 residues. V dropped 8 bases and J dropped 1; count of bases not matched to a gene: 9. The CDR3 region is CASRPGDRGSNTEAFF. In DNA form, the CDR3 reads TGTGCCAGTCGGCCCGGGGACAGGGGGTCGAACACTGAAGCTTTCTTT.

The rearrangement uses TRBV18 and TRBJ2-2; D perhaps matches TRBD2 (5 bases). V shed 0 bases and J shed 1 base, with 12 bases lying between them. Germline CDR1 is KGHSH and CDR2 is LQKENI. This CDR3 is 17 amino acids long. For the CDR3, the DNA is TGTGCCAGCTCACCACCCAGCGGAGGCCGGAACACCGGGGAGCTGTTTTTT. Protein product: CASSPPSGGRNTGELFF.

J is TRBJ1-1 and V is TRBV6-1; 9 bases are shared with TRBD1. The trim removed 10 bases at V and 5 bases at J, leaving 5 bases unmatched. The CDR3 is made up of 12 amino acids. Germline CDR1 MNHNS, CDR2 SASEGT. CDR3 coding DNA: TGTGCCAACAGGGGGCCGAGGACTGAAGCTTTCTTT. This translates into CANRGPRTEAFF.

The V and J genes are TRBV15 and TRBJ2-5, with TRBD2 matching over 7 bases. V lost 5 bases and J lost 5; bases outside the gene matches: 11. The CDR3 contains 15 residues. Germline CDR1 LNHNV, CDR2 YYDKDF (reference sequence). The chain's CDR3 is CATSGGTGGVETQYF. The CDR3 nucleotides read TGTGCCACCAGCGGGGGGACGGGGGGAGTTGAGACCCAGTACTTC. Looking up the rest from reference TRBV15 and TRBJ2-5 gives the full variable domain: DAMVIQNPRYQVTQFGKPVTLSCSQTLNHNVMYWYQQKSSQAPKLLFHYYDKDFNNEADTPDNFQSRRPNTSFCFLDIRSPGLGDTAMYLCATSGGTGGVETQYFGPGTRLLVL.

V gene TRBV7-9 combines with J gene TRBJ1-1, with no clear D. CDR1 is SEHNR and CDR2 is FQNEAQ in the germline V gene (reference sequence). V dropped 1 base and J dropped 7 bases, with 10 bases sitting between them. The CDR3 is 13 amino acids. CDR3 coding DNA: TGTGCCAGCAGCTTAGGCGAGAAGATTGAAGCTTTCTTT. This gives the protein CASSLGEKIEAFF.

This chain joins TRBV14 and TRBJ1-1; 9 positions match TRBD1. With 6 bases clipped from V and 1 base from J, the junction kept 6 bases outside the gene matches. The CDR3 sequence is 15 residues long. Germline assignment: CDR1 SGHDN and CDR2 FVKESK. For the CDR3, the DNA is TGTGCCAGCAGACAATACAGGGGGCGGAACACTGAAGCTTTCTTT. Translated, it gives CASRQYRGRNTEAFF. Complete variable domain (other parts from reference TRBV14 and TRBJ1-1): EAGVTQFPSHSVIEKGQTVTLRCDPISGHDNLYWYRRVMGKEIKFLLHFVKESKQDESGMPNNRFLAERTGGTYSTLKVQPAELEDSGVYFCASRQYRGRNTEAFFGQGTRLTVV.

The rearrangement joins TRBV9 to TRBJ2-3; perhaps TRBD1 as D (6 bases). The CDR3 totals 14 residues. Germline lookup yields CDR1 SGDLS and CDR2 YYNGEE. Trimming took 6 bases from V and 2 from J, leaving 13 bases between them. The CDR3 is CASTQGSSTDTQYF. CDR3 sequence (DNA): TGTGCCAGCACCCAGGGGAGTTCCACAGATACGCAGTATTTT.

The chain joins TRBV14 to TRBJ2-2; no clear D gene. The CDR3 runs to 12 residues. Germline values: CDR1 SGHDN, CDR2 FVKESK. Trimming removed 5 bases from V and 3 bases from J, with 4 bases in between. The CDR3 here is CASSYYTGELFF. The CDR3 DNA sequence: TGTGCCAGCAGCTACTACACCGGGGAGCTGTTTTTT.

This chain joins TRBV29-1 and TRBJ1-2; a weak D match, TRBD1 (6 bases). CDR3 length: 12 amino acids. V was clipped by 4 bases and J by 8 bases, with 14 bases between them. CDR1 SQVTM and CDR2 ANQGSEA come from the germline V gene. The CDR3 region is CSVGWIGGGYTF. CDR3 DNA sequence: TGCAGCGTTGGGTGGATAGGGGGAGGCTACACCTTC.

V usage is TRBV6-1 and J usage is TRBJ2-7, with TRBD2 matching over 7 bases. Germline V lookup: CDR1 MNHNS, CDR2 SASEGT. V shed 2 bases, J shed 4 bases, and the junction held 8 bases outside the gene matches. The CDR3 has 15 amino acids. The CDR3, as DNA: TGTGCCAGCAGTGAATGGGAGGGGTGGATATACGAGCAGTACTTC. Translation gives CASSEWEGWIYEQYF.